Shown below are 3 T cell receptor beta chains from a single sample sequenced in a study of blood T cell repertoires in COVID-19. Only in-frame clones appear in the TCRdb table, and some are missing; sequencing was by immunoSEQ multiplex PCR. The profile shows over 100,000 clones, 81% of them singletons. Sequencing was carried out using peripheral blood. All receptors derive from a woman aged 55-69 years with active or convalescent COVID-19.

The chain uses TRBV28 and TRBJ2-2; 9 positions agree with TRBD1. V was clipped by 6 bases and J by 1 base; unmatched bases: 0. CDR1 is MDHEN, CDR2 SYDVKM, per germline. This CDR3 has 14 amino acids. The CDR3 bases are TGTGCCAGCAGGGGACAGGGGAACACCGGGGAGCTGTTTTTT. This encodes CASRGQGNTGELFF.

A few counts support this clone. The chain uses TRBV19 and TRBJ2-2; D might be TRBD1 (8 bases). The germline V gene encodes CDR1 LNHDA and CDR2 SQIVND (reference sequence). Trimming stripped 1 base from V and 7 bases from J, with 13 bases between. The CDR3 spans 15 residues. CDR3 loop: CASSIAQGGVGELFF. CDR3 sequence (DNA): TGTGCCAGTAGTATAGCACAGGGGGGGGTCGGGGAGCTGTTTTTT.

This clone has just a few counts. The genes are TRBV9 and TRBJ1-1; TRBD1 matches 8 bases. Germline values: CDR1 SGDLS, CDR2 YYNGEE. The CDR3 extends over 15 amino acids. After removal of 4 bases from V and 3 bases from J, the junction contained 8 bases not matched to a gene. CDR3 nucleotides: TGTGCCAGCAGCCCCCGACAGGGGCCTGACACTGAAGCTTTCTTT. Its translation is CASSPRQGPDTEAFF.